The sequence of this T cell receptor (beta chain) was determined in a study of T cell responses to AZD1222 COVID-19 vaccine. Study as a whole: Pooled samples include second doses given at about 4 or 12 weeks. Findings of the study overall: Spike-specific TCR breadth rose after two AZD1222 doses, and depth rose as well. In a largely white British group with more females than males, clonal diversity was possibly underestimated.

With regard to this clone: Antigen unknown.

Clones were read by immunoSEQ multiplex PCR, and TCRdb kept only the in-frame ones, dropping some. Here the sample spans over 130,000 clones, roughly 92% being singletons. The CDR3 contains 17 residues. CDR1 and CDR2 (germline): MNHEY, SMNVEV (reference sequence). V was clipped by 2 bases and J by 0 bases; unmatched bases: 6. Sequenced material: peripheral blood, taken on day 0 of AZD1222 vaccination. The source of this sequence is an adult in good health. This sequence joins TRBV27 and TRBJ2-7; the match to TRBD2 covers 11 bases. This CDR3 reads CASSLGVAGGPSYEQYF. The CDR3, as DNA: TGTGCCAGCAGTTTAGGGGTAGCGGGAGGGCCCTCCTACGAGCAGTACTTC.